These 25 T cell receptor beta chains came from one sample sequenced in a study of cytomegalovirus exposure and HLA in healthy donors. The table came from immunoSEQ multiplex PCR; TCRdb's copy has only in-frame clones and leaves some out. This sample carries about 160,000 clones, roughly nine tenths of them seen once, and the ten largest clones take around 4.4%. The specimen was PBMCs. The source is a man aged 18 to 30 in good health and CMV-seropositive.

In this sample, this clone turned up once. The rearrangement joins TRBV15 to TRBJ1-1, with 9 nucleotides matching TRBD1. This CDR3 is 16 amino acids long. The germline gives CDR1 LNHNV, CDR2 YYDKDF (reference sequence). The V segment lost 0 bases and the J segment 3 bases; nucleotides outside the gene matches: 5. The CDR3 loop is CATSRDPGTGYTEAFF. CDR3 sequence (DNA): TGTGCCACCAGCAGAGACCCCGGGACAGGGTACACTGAAGCTTTCTTT.

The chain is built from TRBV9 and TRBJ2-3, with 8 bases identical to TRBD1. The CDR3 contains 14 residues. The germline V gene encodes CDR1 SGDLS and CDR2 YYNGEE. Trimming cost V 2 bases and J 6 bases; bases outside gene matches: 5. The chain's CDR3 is CASSVDRVKDTQYF. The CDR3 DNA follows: TGTGCCAGCAGCGTGGACAGGGTCAAGGATACGCAGTATTTT.

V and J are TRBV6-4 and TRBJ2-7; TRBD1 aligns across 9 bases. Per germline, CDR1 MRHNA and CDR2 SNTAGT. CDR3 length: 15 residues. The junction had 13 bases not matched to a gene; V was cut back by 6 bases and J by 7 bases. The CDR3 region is CASSPAGTGIGEQYF. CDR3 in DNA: TGTGCCAGCAGCCCAGCGGGGACAGGGATCGGGGAGCAGTACTTC.

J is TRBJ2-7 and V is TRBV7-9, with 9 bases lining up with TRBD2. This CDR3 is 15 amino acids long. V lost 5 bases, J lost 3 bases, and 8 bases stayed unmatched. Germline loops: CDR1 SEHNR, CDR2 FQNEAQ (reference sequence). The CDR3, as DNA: TGTGCCAGCAGCCAAGGAACTAGCGGGCTCTACGAGCAGTACTTC. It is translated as CASSQGTSGLYEQYF.

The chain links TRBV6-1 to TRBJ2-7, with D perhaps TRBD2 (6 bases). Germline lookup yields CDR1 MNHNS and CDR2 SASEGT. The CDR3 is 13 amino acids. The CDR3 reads CGTNPGLAYEQYF. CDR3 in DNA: TGTGGAACGAACCCGGGACTCGCCTACGAGCAGTACTTC.

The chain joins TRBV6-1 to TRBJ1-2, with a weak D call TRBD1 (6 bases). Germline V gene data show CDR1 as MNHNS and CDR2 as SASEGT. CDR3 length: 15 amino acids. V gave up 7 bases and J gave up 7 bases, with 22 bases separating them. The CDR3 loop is CASTQGAGVSVGYTF. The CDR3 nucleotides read TGTGCCAGCACCCAAGGTGCAGGGGTCTCGGTTGGCTACACCTTC.

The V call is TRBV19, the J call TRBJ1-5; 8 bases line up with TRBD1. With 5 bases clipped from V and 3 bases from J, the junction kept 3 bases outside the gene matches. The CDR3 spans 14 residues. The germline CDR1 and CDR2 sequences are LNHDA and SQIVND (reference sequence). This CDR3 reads CASSLTGDNQPQHF. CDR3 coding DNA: TGTGCCAGTAGTTTGACAGGGGACAATCAGCCCCAGCATTTT.

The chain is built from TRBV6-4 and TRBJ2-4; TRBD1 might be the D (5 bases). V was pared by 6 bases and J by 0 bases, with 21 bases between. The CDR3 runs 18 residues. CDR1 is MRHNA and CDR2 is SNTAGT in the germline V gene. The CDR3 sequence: CASRTRVPTNQAKNIQYF. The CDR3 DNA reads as TGTGCCAGCAGAACCAGGGTCCCCACGAACCAAGCCAAAAACATTCAGTACTTC.

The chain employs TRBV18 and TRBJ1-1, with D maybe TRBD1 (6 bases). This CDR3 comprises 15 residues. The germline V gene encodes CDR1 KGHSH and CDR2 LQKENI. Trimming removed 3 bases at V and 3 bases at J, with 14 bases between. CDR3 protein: CASSPFGGQDTEAFF. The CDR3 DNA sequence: TGTGCCAGCTCACCCTTCGGGGGGCAGGACACTGAAGCTTTCTTT.

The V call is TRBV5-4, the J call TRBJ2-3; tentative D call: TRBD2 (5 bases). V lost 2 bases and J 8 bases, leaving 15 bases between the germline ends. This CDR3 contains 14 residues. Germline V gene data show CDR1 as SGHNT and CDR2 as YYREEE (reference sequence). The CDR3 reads CASSLGMDAGTQYF. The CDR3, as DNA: TGTGCCAGCAGCTTAGGGATGGACGCGGGTACGCAGTATTTT. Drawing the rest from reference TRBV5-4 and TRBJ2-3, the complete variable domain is ETGVTQSPTHLIKTRGQQVTLRCSSQSGHNTVSWYQQALGQGPQFIFQYYREEENGRGNFPPRFSGLQFPNYSSELNVNALELDDSALYLCASSLGMDAGTQYFGPGTRLTVL.

CDR3 protein: CASSMGGTQYF. Here the CDR3 DNA reads TGCGCCAGCAGTATGGGGGGGACCCAGTACTTC. The V gene is TRBV10-2, the J gene TRBJ2-5; D is possibly TRBD2 (6 bases). The CDR3 has 11 amino acids. Per germline, CDR1 WSHSY and CDR2 SAAADI. V was trimmed by 5 bases and J by 7 bases, leaving 8 bases between them.

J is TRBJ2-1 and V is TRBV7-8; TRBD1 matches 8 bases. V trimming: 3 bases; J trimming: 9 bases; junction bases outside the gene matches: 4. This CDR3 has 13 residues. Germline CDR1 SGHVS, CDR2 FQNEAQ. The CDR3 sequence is CASSFHRGSEQFF. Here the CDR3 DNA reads TGTGCCAGCAGCTTTCACAGGGGGTCTGAGCAGTTCTTC.

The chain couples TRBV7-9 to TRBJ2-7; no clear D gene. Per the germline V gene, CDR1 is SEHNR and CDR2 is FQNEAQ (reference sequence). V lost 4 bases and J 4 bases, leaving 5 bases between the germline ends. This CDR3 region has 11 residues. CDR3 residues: CASSSMYEQYF. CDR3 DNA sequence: TGTGCCAGCAGCTCAATGTACGAGCAGTACTTC.

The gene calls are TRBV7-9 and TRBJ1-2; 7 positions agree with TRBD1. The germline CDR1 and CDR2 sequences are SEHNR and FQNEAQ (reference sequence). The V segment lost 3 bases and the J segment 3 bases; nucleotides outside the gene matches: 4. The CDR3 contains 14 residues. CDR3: CASSLAGGDYGYTF. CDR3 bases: TGTGCCAGCAGCTTGGCAGGGGGTGACTATGGCTACACCTTC.

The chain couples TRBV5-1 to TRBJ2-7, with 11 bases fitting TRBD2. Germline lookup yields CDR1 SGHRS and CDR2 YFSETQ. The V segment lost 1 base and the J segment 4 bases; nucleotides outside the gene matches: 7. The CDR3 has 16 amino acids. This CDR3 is CASSLTSTSGSYEQYF. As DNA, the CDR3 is TGCGCCAGCAGCTTGACCTCAACTAGCGGGAGTTACGAGCAGTACTTC.

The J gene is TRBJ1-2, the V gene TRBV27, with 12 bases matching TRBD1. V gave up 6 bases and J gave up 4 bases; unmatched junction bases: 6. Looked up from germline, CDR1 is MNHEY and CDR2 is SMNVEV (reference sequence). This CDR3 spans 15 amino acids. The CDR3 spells CASRAGTGGSYGYTF. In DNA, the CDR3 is TGTGCCAGCAGGGCCGGGACAGGGGGCTCCTATGGCTACACCTTC.

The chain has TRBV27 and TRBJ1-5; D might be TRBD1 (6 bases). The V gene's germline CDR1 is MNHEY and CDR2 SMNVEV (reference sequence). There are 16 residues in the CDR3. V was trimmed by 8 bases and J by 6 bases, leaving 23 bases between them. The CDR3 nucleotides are TGTGCCAGCGGGCATCGGGCAGGGGCGGTAGGTCAGCCCCAGCATTTT. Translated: CASGHRAGAVGQPQHF.

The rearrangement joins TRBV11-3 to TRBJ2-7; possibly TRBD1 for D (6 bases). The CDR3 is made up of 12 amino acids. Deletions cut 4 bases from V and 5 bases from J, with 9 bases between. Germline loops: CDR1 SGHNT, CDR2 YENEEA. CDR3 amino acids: CASSSNRDEQYF. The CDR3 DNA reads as TGTGCCAGCAGCTCAAACAGGGACGAGCAGTACTTC. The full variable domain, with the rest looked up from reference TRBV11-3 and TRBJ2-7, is EAGVVQSPRYKIIEKKQPVAFWCNPISGHNTLYWYLQNLGQGPELLIRYENEEAVDDSQLPKDRFSAERLKGVDSTLKIQPAELGDSAVYLCASSSNRDEQYFGPGTRLTVT.

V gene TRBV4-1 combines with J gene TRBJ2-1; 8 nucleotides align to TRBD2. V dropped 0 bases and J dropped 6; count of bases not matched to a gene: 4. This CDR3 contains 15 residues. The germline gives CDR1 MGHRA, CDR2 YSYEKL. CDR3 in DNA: TGCGCCAGCAGCCAAGAACTAGCGGCGAGCAATGAGCAGTTCTTC. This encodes CASSQELAASNEQFF.

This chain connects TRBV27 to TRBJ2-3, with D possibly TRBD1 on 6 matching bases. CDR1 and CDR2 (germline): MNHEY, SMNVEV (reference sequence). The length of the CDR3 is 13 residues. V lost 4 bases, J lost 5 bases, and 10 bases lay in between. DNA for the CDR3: TGTGCCAGCAGTTACCAGGGGCGAGATACGCAGTATTTT. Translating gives CASSYQGRDTQYF.

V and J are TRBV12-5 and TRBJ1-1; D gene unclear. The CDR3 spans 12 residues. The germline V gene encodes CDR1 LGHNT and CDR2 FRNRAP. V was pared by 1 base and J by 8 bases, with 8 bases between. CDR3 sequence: CASGLDIREAFF. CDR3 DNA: TGTGCTAGTGGTTTGGACATCAGAGAAGCTTTCTTT.

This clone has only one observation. CDR3 DNA sequence: TGTGCCAGCAGCTCAAGGACTAGCGGGAGGGATACGCAGTATTTT. It encodes CASSSRTSGRDTQYF. The chain employs TRBV7-3 and TRBJ2-3; 14 bases agree with TRBD2. The V gene end was trimmed by 4 bases and the J gene end by 6 bases; junction bases not matched to a gene: 3. This CDR3 is built from 15 residues. The germline gives CDR1 SGHTA, CDR2 FQGTGA.

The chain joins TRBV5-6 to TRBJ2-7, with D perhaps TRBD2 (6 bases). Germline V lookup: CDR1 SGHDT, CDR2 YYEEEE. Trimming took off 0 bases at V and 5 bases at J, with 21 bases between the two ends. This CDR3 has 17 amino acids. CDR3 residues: CASSLVAVRDRIDEQYF. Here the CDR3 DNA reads TGTGCCAGCAGCTTGGTCGCGGTGCGGGATCGGATCGACGAGCAGTACTTC.

The CDR3 DNA reads TGTGCCAGCAGCTTGGAACTAGCGGGAGCTACGCAGTATTTT. This sequence encodes CASSLELAGATQYF. This chain links TRBV7-9 with TRBJ2-3; the match to TRBD2 covers 11 bases. CDR1 is SEHNR, CDR2 FQNEAQ, per germline (reference sequence). The CDR3 has 14 residues. V was clipped by 3 bases and J by 8 bases; unmatched bases: 4.

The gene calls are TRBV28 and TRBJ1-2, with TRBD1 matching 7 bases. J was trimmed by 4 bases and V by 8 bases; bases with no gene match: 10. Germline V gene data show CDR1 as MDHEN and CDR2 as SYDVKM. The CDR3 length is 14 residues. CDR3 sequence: CASGNRGKTYGYTF. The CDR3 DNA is TGTGCCAGCGGAAACAGGGGTAAAACCTATGGCTACACCTTC.